A selection of T cell receptor beta chains follows, all from one sample in a study of cytomegalovirus exposure and HLA in healthy donors. Sequenced by immunoSEQ multiplex PCR; TCRdb stores in-frame clones only, minus some. The profile covers about 94,000 clones, with approximately 77% appearing a single time and around 10% taken by the ten largest. The sample taken for sequencing was PBMCs. These receptor sequences come from a human donor in good health. Both conserved end residues are part of each CDR3. D genes are given only for firm matches.

D | V | CDR3
TRBD1 | TRBV27 | CATRQDRGGNSPLHF
TRBD1 | TRBV5-1 | CASSLVSGGNTEAFF
TRBD1 | TRBV9 | CASSTIQEQGTGGYTF
NA | TRBV5-1 | CASSLVPDQPQHF
NA | TRBV6-1 | CASSDGGKNTEAFF
TRBD1 | TRBV29-1 | CSVEVSGQGTGELFF
NA | TRBV19 | CASTQRGAENQPQHF
TRBD2 | TRBV18 | CASSPQREVGKTQYF
NA | TRBV2 | CASGAGVETQYF
NA | TRBV7-9 | CASSKDRGTEAFF
NA | TRBV7-6 | CASSLGADTQYF
NA | TRBV5-4 | CASSLAGGNQPQHF
TRBD1 | TRBV15 | CATAGGSYEQYF
NA | TRBV19 | CASSPRVNNEQFF
TRBD1 | TRBV9 | CASSVGPARGEEKLFF
NA | TRBV6-4 | CASSGQLLETQYF
NA | TRBV20-1 | CSAGESDTQYF